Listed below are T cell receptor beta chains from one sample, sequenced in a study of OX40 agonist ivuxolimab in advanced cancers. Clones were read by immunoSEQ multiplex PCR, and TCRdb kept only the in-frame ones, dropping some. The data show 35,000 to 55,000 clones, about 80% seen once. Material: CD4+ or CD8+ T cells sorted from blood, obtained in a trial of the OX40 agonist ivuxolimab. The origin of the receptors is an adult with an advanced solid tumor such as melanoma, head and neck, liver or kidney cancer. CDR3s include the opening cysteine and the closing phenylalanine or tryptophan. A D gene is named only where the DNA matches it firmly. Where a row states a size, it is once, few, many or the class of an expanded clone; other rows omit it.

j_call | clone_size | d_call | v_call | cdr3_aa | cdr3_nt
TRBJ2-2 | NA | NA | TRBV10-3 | CAIGNTGELFF | TGTGCCATAGGGAACACCGGGGAGCTGTTTTTT
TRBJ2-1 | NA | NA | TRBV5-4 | CASSLPLGLKGGEQFF | TGTGCCAGCAGCTTGCCCCTAGGGCTGAAGGGAGGTGAGCAGTTCTTC
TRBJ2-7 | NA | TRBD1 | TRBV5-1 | CASSKAGTGGFYEQYF | TGCGCCAGCAGTAAAGCCGGGACAGGGGGCTTCTACGAGCAGTACTTC
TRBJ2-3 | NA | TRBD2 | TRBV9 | CASSPQKGLPTDTQYF | TGTGCCAGCAGCCCTCAAAAGGGACTACCCACAGATACGCAGTATTTT
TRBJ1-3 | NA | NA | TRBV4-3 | CVSSQDGASEGNTIYF | TGCGTCAGCAGCCAAGATGGGGCCAGCGAGGGAAACACCATATATTTT
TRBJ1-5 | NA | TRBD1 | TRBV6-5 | CASSSGQGGKPQHF | TGTGCCAGCAGTTCAGGACAGGGAGGGAAGCCCCAGCATTTT
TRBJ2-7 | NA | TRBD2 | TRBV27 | CASRFPSGGPWFF | TGTGCCAGCAGGTTTCCTAGCGGGGGTCCTTGGTTCTTC
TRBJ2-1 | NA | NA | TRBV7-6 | CASSPRRSSYNEQFF | TGTGCCAGCAGCCCTAGACGGAGCTCCTACAATGAGCAGTTCTTC
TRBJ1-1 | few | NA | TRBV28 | CASRASRTEAFF | TGTGCCAGTCGGGCCTCAAGGACTGAAGCTTTCTTT
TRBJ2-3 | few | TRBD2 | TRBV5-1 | CASRGGLAGDTQYF | TGCGCCAGCAGGGGCGGACTAGCGGGAGATACGCAGTATTTT
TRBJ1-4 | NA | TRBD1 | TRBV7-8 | CASSRGQGVEKLFF | TGTGCCAGCAGCCGAGGACAGGGGGTTGAAAAACTGTTTTTT
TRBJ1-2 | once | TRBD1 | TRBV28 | CASGSRGHINYGYTF | TGTGCCAGCGGATCCAGGGGGCATATTAACTATGGCTACACCTTC
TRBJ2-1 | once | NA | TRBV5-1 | CASSGGIQGTEQFF | TGCGCCAGCAGCGGGGGGATACAGGGGACTGAGCAGTTCTTC
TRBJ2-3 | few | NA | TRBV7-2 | CASSSGQRRTDTQYF | TGTGCCAGCAGCTCCGGACAGAGGCGCACAGATACGCAGTATTTT
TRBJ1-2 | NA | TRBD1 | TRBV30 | CAWSKPGTGLKYGYTF | TGTGCCTGGAGTAAACCCGGGACAGGGTTGAAGTATGGCTACACCTTC
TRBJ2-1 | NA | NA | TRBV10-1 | CASSESLVTEPLDEQFF | TGCGCCAGCAGTGAGTCGTTAGTGACAGAGCCCTTGGATGAGCAGTTCTTC
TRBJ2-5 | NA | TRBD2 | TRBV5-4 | CASSKVAGERETQYF | TGTGCCAGCAGCAAAGTAGCGGGAGAACGAGAGACCCAGTACTTC
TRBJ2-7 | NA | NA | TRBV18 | CASSPRQASYEQYF | TGTGCCAGCTCACCACGACAGGCCTCCTACGAGCAGTACTTC
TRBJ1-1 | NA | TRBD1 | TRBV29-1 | CSVDGTGWNTEAFF | TGCAGCGTTGACGGGACAGGGTGGAACACTGAAGCTTTCTTT
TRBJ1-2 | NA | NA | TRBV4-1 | CASSHERQGHGYTF | TGCGCCAGCAGCCATGAGAGGCAGGGGCATGGCTACACCTTC
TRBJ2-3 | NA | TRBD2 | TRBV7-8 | CASSLDRTTLREESTDTQYF | TGTGCCAGCAGCTTAGATCGAACGACCCTACGGGAGGAAAGCACAGATACGCAGTATTTT
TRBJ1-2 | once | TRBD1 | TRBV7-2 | CASSLTGGDKVYGYTF | TGTGCCAGCAGCTTGACAGGGGGGGATAAGGTTTATGGCTACACCTTC
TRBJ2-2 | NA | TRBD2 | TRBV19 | CASSRSGTRETGELFF | TGTGCCAGTAGTCGGAGCGGGACTAGAGAAACCGGGGAGCTGTTTTTT
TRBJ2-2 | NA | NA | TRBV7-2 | CASSLSGELFF | TGTGCCAGCAGCTTATCCGGGGAGCTGTTTTTT
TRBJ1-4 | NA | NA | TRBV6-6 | CASSPLPLRGKLFF | TGTGCCAGCAGCCCCCTTCCCCTCAGGGGAAAACTGTTTTTT
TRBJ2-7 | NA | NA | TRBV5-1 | CASSLMPSRTDEQYF | TGCGCCAGCAGCTTAATGCCGTCCAGGACAGACGAGCAGTACTTC
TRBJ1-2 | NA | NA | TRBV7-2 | CASAMVDSYGYTF | TGTGCCAGCGCTATGGTTGACAGCTATGGCTACACCTTC
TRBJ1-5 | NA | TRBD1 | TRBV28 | CASSLNGGQGNQPQHF | TGTGCCAGCAGTTTAAATGGAGGACAGGGGAATCAGCCCCAGCATTTT
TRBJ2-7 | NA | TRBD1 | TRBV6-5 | CATRTGVYYEQYF | TGTGCCACCCGGACAGGGGTGTACTACGAGCAGTACTTC
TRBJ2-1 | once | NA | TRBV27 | CASSSPTRPLNEQFF | TGTGCCAGCAGTTCCCCCACTAGGCCCTTGAATGAGCAGTTCTTC
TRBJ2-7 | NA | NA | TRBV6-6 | CASSLGRGLYEQYF | TGTGCCAGCAGTTTGGGACGGGGCCTTTACGAGCAGTACTTC